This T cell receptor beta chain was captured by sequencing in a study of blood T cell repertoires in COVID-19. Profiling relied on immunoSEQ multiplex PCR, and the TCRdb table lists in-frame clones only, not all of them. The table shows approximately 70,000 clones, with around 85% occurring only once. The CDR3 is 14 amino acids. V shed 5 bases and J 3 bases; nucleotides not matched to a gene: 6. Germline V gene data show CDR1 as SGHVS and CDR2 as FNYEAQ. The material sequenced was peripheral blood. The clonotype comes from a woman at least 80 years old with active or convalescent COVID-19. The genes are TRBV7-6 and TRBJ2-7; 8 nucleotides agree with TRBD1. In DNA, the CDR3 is TGTGCCAGCAGCCATCCGGGACAGGTCTACGAGCAGTACTTC. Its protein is CASSHPGQVYEQYF.